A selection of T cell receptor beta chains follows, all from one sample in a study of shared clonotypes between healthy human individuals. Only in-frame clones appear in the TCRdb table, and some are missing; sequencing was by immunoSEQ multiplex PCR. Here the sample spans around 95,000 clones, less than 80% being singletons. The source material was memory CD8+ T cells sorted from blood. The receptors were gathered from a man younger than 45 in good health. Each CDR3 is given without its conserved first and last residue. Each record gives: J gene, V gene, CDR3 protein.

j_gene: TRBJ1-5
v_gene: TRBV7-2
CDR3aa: ASSLWANQPQH

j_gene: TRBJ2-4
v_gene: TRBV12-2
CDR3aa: ASRPGDGVAKNIQY

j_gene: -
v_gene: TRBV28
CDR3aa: ASTGVYEQY

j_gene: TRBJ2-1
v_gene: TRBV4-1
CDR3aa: ASSQGWRLEQF

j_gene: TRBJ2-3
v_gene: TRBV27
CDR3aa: AVAGVTTDTQY

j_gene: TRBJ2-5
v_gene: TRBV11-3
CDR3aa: ASPGQGQETQY

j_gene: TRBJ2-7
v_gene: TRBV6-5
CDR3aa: ATSGLTYEQY

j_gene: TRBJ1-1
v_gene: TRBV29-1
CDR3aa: SVSGQGAWVTGAF

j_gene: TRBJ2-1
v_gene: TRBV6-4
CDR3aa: ASSLTAETSGNEQF

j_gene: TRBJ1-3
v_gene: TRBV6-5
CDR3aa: ASRGFRNTIY

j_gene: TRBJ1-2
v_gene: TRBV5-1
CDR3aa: ASRETGGFLYGYT

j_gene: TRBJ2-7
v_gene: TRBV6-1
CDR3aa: ASSEALAGAYEQY

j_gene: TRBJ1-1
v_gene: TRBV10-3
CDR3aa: AISESGGNEAF

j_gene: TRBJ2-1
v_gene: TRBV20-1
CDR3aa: SAPKRNEQF

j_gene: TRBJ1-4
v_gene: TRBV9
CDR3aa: ASSVVGDPPGEKLF

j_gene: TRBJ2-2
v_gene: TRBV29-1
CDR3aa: SVEAAGELF

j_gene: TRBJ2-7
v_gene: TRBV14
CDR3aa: ASSLSREQY

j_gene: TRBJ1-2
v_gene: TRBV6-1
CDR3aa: ASSEGRARANYGYT

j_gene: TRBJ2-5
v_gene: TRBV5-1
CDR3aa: ASSLGQAGLVTQY

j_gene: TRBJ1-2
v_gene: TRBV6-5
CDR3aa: ASTPYATGNYGYT

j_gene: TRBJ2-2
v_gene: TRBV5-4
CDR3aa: ASSRDSTDGELF

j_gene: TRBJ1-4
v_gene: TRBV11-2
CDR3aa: ASSLVGTVLEKLF

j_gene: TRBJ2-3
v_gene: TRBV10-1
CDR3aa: ASSFSGPTDTQY

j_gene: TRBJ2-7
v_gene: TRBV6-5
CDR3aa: ASSLGVGGEPYEQY

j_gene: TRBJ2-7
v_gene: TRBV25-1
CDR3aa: ASTTRTGGSYEQY

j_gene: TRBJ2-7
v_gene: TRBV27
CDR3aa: ASSRGGAAAYEQY

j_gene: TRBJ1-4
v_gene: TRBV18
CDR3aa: ASSPFSGKDEKLF